A selection of T cell receptor beta chains follows, all from one sample in a study of OX40 agonist ivuxolimab in advanced cancers. Profiled with immunoSEQ multiplex PCR; TCRdb holds only in-frame clones, not every one. The sample lists about 80,000 clones; around four fifths were seen once. The sequencing used CD4+ or CD8+ T cells sorted from blood, collected in a trial of the OX40 agonist ivuxolimab. Receptors originate from an adult with an advanced solid tumor such as melanoma, head and neck, liver or kidney cancer. CDR3s include the opening cysteine and the closing phenylalanine or tryptophan. D genes are given only for firm matches. Rows may omit the clone size; those that give it use once, few, many or a size class.

v_gene	j_gene	d_gene	abundance	CDR3aa	CDR3nt
TRBV6-1	TRBJ1-1	.	.	CASSERGAGAYEAFF	TGTGCCAGCAGTGAACGAGGGGCAGGCGCCTATGAAGCTTTCTTT
TRBV30	TRBJ1-5	.	few	CACGQPNSNQPQHF	TGTGCCTGCGGACAGCCGAATAGCAATCAGCCCCAGCATTTT
TRBV7-8	TRBJ2-7	.	.	CASSTTGGSYEQYF	TGTGCCAGCAGCACGACTGGGGGCTCCTACGAGCAGTACTTC
TRBV9	TRBJ2-5	.	.	CASSVRQQETQYF	TGTGCCAGCAGCGTAAGACAGCAAGAGACCCAGTACTTC
TRBV28	TRBJ1-1	.	once	CASSPRQEGTEAFF	TGTGCCAGCAGTCCTCGACAGGAGGGCACTGAAGCTTTCTTT
TRBV9	TRBJ2-3	.	.	CASSANTDTQYF	TGTGCCAGCAGCGCGAACACAGATACGCAGTATTTT
TRBV30	TRBJ2-2	.	.	CAFDRLNTGELFF	TGTGCCTTCGACAGGCTGAACACCGGGGAGCTGTTTTTT
TRBV4-2	TRBJ2-2	.	.	CASSQRTEDRELFF	TGTGCCAGCAGCCAAAGGACGGAGGACAGGGAGCTGTTTTTT
TRBV11-2	TRBJ2-3	.	.	CASSLSRRAPGTDTQYF	TGTGCCAGCAGCTTATCCCGCCGGGCCCCGGGCACAGATACGCAGTATTTT
TRBV6-6	TRBJ2-7	.	.	CASSIKFRDSYEQYF	TGTGCCAGCAGCATAAAATTTCGTGACTCCTACGAGCAGTACTTC
TRBV5-8	TRBJ2-7	.	.	CASSFRAFWEQYF	TGTGCCAGCAGCTTTCGGGCCTTCTGGGAGCAGTACTTC
TRBV6-6	TRBJ2-2	TRBD2	.	CASTRTSPSGELFF	TGTGCCAGCACACGGACTAGCCCCTCCGGGGAGCTGTTTTTT
TRBV6-5	TRBJ2-3	TRBD2	.	CASILSGSGTDTQYF	TGTGCCAGCATCCTAAGCGGGAGCGGGACAGATACGCAGTATTTT
TRBV28	TRBJ2-7	.	.	CASSLRGDEQYF	TGTGCCAGCAGTTTACGAGGGGACGAGCAGTACTTC
TRBV7-8	TRBJ2-7	.	.	CASSLVRGGSYEQYF	TGTGCCAGCAGCTTAGTCAGGGGTGGCTCCTACGAGCAGTACTTC
TRBV11-3	TRBJ1-5	.	.	CASSGRWGYSNQPQHF	TGTGCCAGCAGCGGTCGGTGGGGGTATAGCAATCAGCCCCAGCATTTT
TRBV2	TRBJ1-2	.	.	CAGLTGYGGYTF	TGTGCCGGCCTTACAGGGTACGGTGGCTACACCTTC
TRBV7-7	TRBJ1-1	.	.	CASSPGGYTEAFF	TGTGCCAGCAGCCCCGGAGGATACACTGAAGCTTTCTTT
TRBV6-6	TRBJ2-7	TRBD1	.	CASSATRTGRIEQYF	TGTGCCAGCAGTGCCACGAGGACAGGGAGGATCGAGCAGTACTTC
TRBV5-6	TRBJ2-5	TRBD2	.	CASSTGLGGFRETQYF	TGTGCCAGCAGCACGGGACTAGGTGGTTTTAGAGAGACCCAGTACTTC
TRBV6-5	TRBJ1-5	.	once	CASSRIGPQHF	TGTGCCAGCAGTCGAATAGGGCCCCAGCATTTT
TRBV6-5	TRBJ1-6	.	.	CASSIDFTTLHF	TGTGCCAGCAGTATTGACTTTACTACCCTCCACTTT
TRBV7-8	TRBJ2-5	TRBD2	.	CASSPQISGSSETQYF	TGTGCCAGCAGCCCTCAAATTAGCGGGAGTTCGGAGACCCAGTACTTC
TRBV27	TRBJ1-6	TRBD1	.	CASRRDSRNSPLHF	TGTGCCAGCAGGCGGGACAGCCGTAATTCACCCCTCCACTTT
TRBV2	TRBJ2-1	TRBD1	.	CASPVRGQNTIHNEQFF	TGTGCCAGCCCCGTGAGGGGGCAAAATACGATCCACAATGAGCAGTTCTTC
TRBV18	TRBJ1-5	TRBD1	few	CASSSRTGGQPQHF	TGTGCCAGCTCATCCCGGACAGGGGGACAGCCCCAGCATTTT
TRBV5-1	TRBJ1-6	.	.	CASRETYNSPLHF	TGCGCCAGCCGTGAGACCTATAATTCACCCCTCCACTTT
TRBV10-3	TRBJ1-2	.	.	CAISAGSDYGYTF	TGTGCCATCAGTGCGGGGTCGGACTATGGCTACACCTTC
TRBV19	TRBJ1-1	.	.	CASTQWAGTEAFF	TGTGCCAGTACCCAGTGGGCTGGGACTGAAGCTTTCTTT
TRBV6-5	TRBJ2-7	TRBD2	.	CASSYSTSGSSYEQYF	TGTGCCAGCAGTTACTCGACTAGCGGGAGTAGCTACGAGCAGTACTTC
TRBV2	TRBJ2-6	.	.	CASSERQGESGANVLTF	TGTGCCAGCAGTGAACGCCAGGGAGAATCCGGGGCCAACGTCCTGACTTTC
TRBV4-2	TRBJ2-1	.	few	CASSQEEWLAGANEQFF	TGTGCCAGCAGCCAAGAAGAGTGGCTAGCAGGGGCGAATGAGCAGTTCTTC
TRBV5-4	TRBJ1-1	.	.	CASSRDVNTEAFF	TGTGCCAGCAGTAGGGACGTGAACACTGAAGCTTTCTTT
TRBV4-3	TRBJ2-5	TRBD1	.	CASSQDGTGVQETQYF	TGCGCCAGCAGCCAAGACGGCACAGGGGTCCAAGAGACCCAGTACTTC
TRBV28	TRBJ1-1	TRBD1	.	CASSPPGGALQAFF	TGTGCCAGCAGTCCCCCAGGGGGCGCGCTCCAAGCTTTCTTT
TRBV5-1	TRBJ1-1	TRBD1	.	CASSSTPGQLNTEAFF	TGCGCCAGCAGCTCTACTCCGGGACAGCTGAACACTGAAGCTTTCTTT
TRBV18	TRBJ1-6	TRBD1	.	CASSLGTGNRSPLHF	TGTGCCAGCTCACTTGGGACAGGAAACCGTTCACCCCTCCACTTT
TRBV19	TRBJ2-1	TRBD2	.	CASSMPPTSGRDNEQFF	TGTGCCAGTAGTATGCCCCCGACTAGCGGGAGGGACAATGAGCAGTTCTTC
TRBV6-5	TRBJ1-6	.	.	CASSRSTRGNSPLHF	TGTGCCAGCTCTAGGAGCACACGGGGGAATTCACCCCTCCACTTT
TRBV6-5	TRBJ2-5	.	.	CASSYSSGWGSGTQYF	TGTGCCAGCAGTTACTCTTCTGGGTGGGGATCCGGGACCCAGTACTTC
TRBV27	TRBJ2-5	.	once	CASSSPLSGYETQYF	TGTGCCAGCAGTTCTCCTCTAAGTGGGTACGAGACCCAGTACTTC
TRBV7-2	TRBJ2-5	.	.	CASSLVRGGEETQYF	TGTGCCAGCAGCTTAGTACGAGGGGGGGAAGAGACCCAGTACTTC
TRBV2	TRBJ2-6	.	.	CASSRGAAGANVLTF	TGTGCCAGCAGCCGGGGGGCAGCTGGGGCCAACGTCCTGACTTTC
TRBV5-4	TRBJ1-5	.	.	CASSAGGANQPQHF	TGTGCCAGCAGTGCGGGAGGGGCTAATCAGCCCCAGCATTTT